These T cell receptor beta chains were read from a single sample in a study of blood T cell repertoires in COVID-19. TCRdb's copy holds only in-frame clones and misses some; the assay was immunoSEQ multiplex PCR. The sample has around 300,000 clones, approximately 90% seen once. Sequencing was performed on peripheral blood. These receptors came from a woman in her 30s with active or convalescent COVID-19. Both conserved end residues are part of each CDR3. A D gene is named only where the DNA matches it firmly. Only some rows state a clone size, as once, few, many or a class for expanded clones.

clone size,D gene,V gene,J gene,CDR3 protein
-,TRBD2,TRBV3-1/TRBV3-2,TRBJ2-3,CASRLSGGASDTQYF
-,-,TRBV9,TRBJ2-7,CASSKGSGILDEQYF
-,TRBD2,TRBV5-1,TRBJ2-7,CASSSAGDYYEQYF
-,-,TRBV6-5,TRBJ1-6,CASSIGTLGAPLHF
-,-,TRBV4-3,TRBJ1-1,CASSRSGQLNTEAFF
few,-,TRBV21-1,TRBJ1-2,CASSPLGRPGGYYGYTF
-,TRBD1,TRBV28,TRBJ1-2,CASSFTGANYGYTF
-,-,TRBV21-1,TRBJ2-1,CASSNHGTLSYNEQFF
-,TRBD1,TRBV19,TRBJ1-1,CASRTGGFNTEAFF
-,-,TRBV6-2/TRBV6-3,TRBJ2-7,CASSYSRVEGGYEQYF
few,TRBD2,TRBV5-5,TRBJ2-1,CASSSLAGGLQTYNQFF
few,TRBD2,TRBV6-5,TRBJ2-1,CASSYSGGAYNEQFF